What follows are 28 T cell receptor beta chains derived from one specimen sequenced in a study of CD8 T cells in ankylosing spondylitis. General study points: Apparently characteristic of ankylosing spondylitis blood was a TCR beta motif (about eight highly homologous variants).

Via MiXCR, TCRdb re-called the 5' RACE reads, giving one row per CDR3 protein. The profile covers a few hundred thousand distinct CDR3 sequences, with more than 20% appearing a single time and approximately 15% taken by the ten largest. Their recognized antigens are unknown. Sequencing was carried out using blood, either unsorted or a sorted T cell fraction (not recorded which). The receptors here all came from a male donor with ankylosing spondylitis.

This clonotype was counted a few times. CDR3 loop: CASSDGASGNYEQYF. DNA for the CDR3: TGCGCCAGCAGTGACGGGGCCTCTGGGAACTACGAGCAGTACTTC. The chain carries TRBV10-1 and TRBJ2-7; D may match TRBD1 or TRBD2 (5 bases each). Germline V gene lookup returns CDR1 WNHNN and CDR2 SYGVQD (reference sequence). This CDR3 is 15 amino acids long. V was pared by 3 bases and J by 3 bases, with 15 bases between.

CDR3 nucleotides: TGCGCCAGCAGCCAAGATTTTGGCCAGGACAATGAGCAGTTCTTC. It is translated as CASSQDFGQDNEQFF. The genes are TRBV4-3 and TRBJ2-1; D is unclear. The V end lost 0 bases, the J end lost 5 bases, and 11 bases lay between the germline ends. Germline CDR1 LGHNA, CDR2 YSLEER. The CDR3 has 15 amino acids.

The sample holds a few counts of this clonotype. The chain links TRBV9 to TRBJ1-4, with 7 bases aligning to TRBD1. The CDR3 is 16 amino acids. The V gene's germline CDR1 is SGDLS and CDR2 YYNGEE. J gave up 10 bases and V 3 bases, and 15 bases lay outside the gene matches. CDR3 amino acids: CASSGGVGDSDGKLFF. CDR3 nucleotide sequence: TGTGCCAGCAGCGGAGGAGTAGGGGACAGTGATGGAAAACTGTTTTTT.

The chain employs TRBV7-6 and TRBJ2-1; D is uncertain. V shed 0 bases and J shed 6 bases, with 9 bases lying between them. This CDR3 is 14 amino acids long. CDR1 SGHVS and CDR2 FNYEAQ come from the germline V gene. CDR3 in DNA: TGTGCCAGCAGCTTAGCGCCAGCGAGCAATGAGCAGTTCTTC. Its protein is CASSLAPASNEQFF.

The rearrangement links TRBV7-2 to TRBJ1-3; TRBD1 might be the D (6 bases). The CDR3 extends over 13 amino acids. Germline CDR1 is SGHTA and CDR2 is FQGNSA. V was trimmed by 6 bases and J by 1 base, leaving 7 bases between them. The CDR3 protein is CASRRGSGNTIYF. CDR3 nucleotide sequence: TGTGCCAGCAGAAGGGGGTCTGGAAACACCATATATTTT.

The genes are TRBV10-1 and TRBJ2-1; D gene ambiguous. There are 13 residues in the CDR3. V dropped 5 bases and J dropped 5 bases, with 10 bases sitting between them. In germline, CDR1 is WNHNN, CDR2 SYGVQD (reference sequence). The CDR3 bases are TGCGCCAGCAGTAATAATCGGAACAATGAGCAGTTCTTC. Protein sequence: CASSNNRNNEQFF.

The rearrangement joins TRBV20-1 to TRBJ1-1; D gene ambiguous. Germline-derived CDR1 and CDR2 are DFQATT and SNEGSKA (reference sequence). Trimming took off 3 bases at V and 8 bases at J, with 13 bases between the two ends. The CDR3 runs 12 residues. The CDR3 DNA sequence: TGCAGTGCTAGGCAGGCCTGGGTAGAAGCTTTCTTT. This translates into CSARQAWVEAFF.

The chain couples TRBV12-3 or TRBV12-4 to TRBJ1-3, with no clear D. Trimming removed 2 bases at V and 4 bases at J, with 15 bases between. The CDR3 has 16 amino acids. The CDR3 DNA sequence: TGTGCCAGCAGTTTATTCTTTTCCCGCGGGGGAAACACCATATATTTT. Amino acids: CASSLFFSRGGNTIYF.

The genes are TRBV20-1 and TRBJ2-7, with D possibly matching TRBD2 (5 bases). Trimming cost V 5 bases and J 0 bases, with 8 bases left between them. The germline V gene encodes CDR1 DFQATT and CDR2 SNEGSKA (reference sequence). CDR3 length equals 12 residues. CDR3 amino acids: CSAYGSSYEQYF. The CDR3 coding sequence is TGCAGTGCTTATGGGAGCTCCTACGAGCAGTACTTC.

J is TRBJ2-1 and V is TRBV20-1; TRBD2 matches at 7 bases. Trimming cost V 1 base and J 6 bases; bases outside gene matches: 9. CDR1 and CDR2 (germline): DFQATT, SNEGSKA (reference sequence). The CDR3 sequence is 15 residues long. CDR3 DNA sequence: TGCAGTGCTAGAGGGAGTGGCGGGAGTATCAATGAGCAGTTCTTC. Its translation: CSARGSGGSINEQFF.

This clonotype was counted only a few times. The chain is built from TRBV24-1 and TRBJ2-4; 7 nucleotides match TRBD1. This CDR3 comprises 14 residues. CDR1 is KGHDR, CDR2 SFDVKD, per germline. The CDR3 bases are TGTGGACTCCCCCCCGACAGGGACGAAAACATTCAGTACTTC. Protein sequence: CGLPPDRDENIQYF.

This clonotype was seen more than once but under ten times. V usage is TRBV6-1 and J usage is TRBJ2-3; no definite D call. CDR1 and CDR2 from the germline V gene are MNHNS and SASEGT. With 6 bases removed from V and 1 base from J, the gap between germline ends came to 14 bases. The CDR3 runs 15 residues. The CDR3 nucleotides are TGTGCCAGCAGGCCCCCTGGGAAACGCACAGATACGCAGTATTTT. As protein: CASRPPGKRTDTQYF.

This clonotype showed up just a few times. This chain joins TRBV29-1 and TRBJ1-1; D uncertain. Trimming stripped 4 bases from V and 2 bases from J, with 14 bases between. This CDR3 spans 14 amino acids. Per the germline V gene, CDR1 is SQVTM and CDR2 is ANQGSEA. The CDR3 DNA reads TGCAGCGTTGTGGGCCTTATGGGAAACACTGAAGCTTTCTTT. Protein product: CSVVGLMGNTEAFF.

This chain links TRBV12-3 or TRBV12-4 with TRBJ1-5; a weak D match, TRBD1 (5 bases). The CDR3 runs to 13 residues. V lost 6 bases, J lost 2 bases, and 8 bases lay in between. For the CDR3, the DNA is TGTGCCAGCAGGGCGACAGGCAATCAGCCCCAGCATTTT. Amino acids: CASRATGNQPQHF.

The table lists this clonotype with many counts. V and J are TRBV6-1 and TRBJ1-1; 7 bases agree with TRBD1. Germline V gene lookup returns CDR1 MNHNS and CDR2 SASEGT. The CDR3 consists of 16 residues. The V gene end was trimmed by 5 bases and the J gene end by 1 base; junction bases not matched to a gene: 10. CDR3 loop: CASSPIGGSGNTEAFF. In DNA, the CDR3 is TGTGCCAGCAGTCCGATAGGGGGCTCGGGGAACACTGAAGCTTTCTTT.

The chain links TRBV2 to TRBJ1-5; D unclear. The CDR3 is 14 residues long. V lost 0 bases, J lost 6 bases, and 9 bases lay in between. Germline CDR1 is SNHLY and CDR2 is FYNNEI. CDR3 sequence: CASSEAWAGQPQHF. The CDR3 DNA sequence: TGTGCCAGCAGTGAAGCATGGGCCGGTCAGCCCCAGCATTTT.

The V gene is TRBV4-1, the J gene TRBJ2-2; D may match TRBD1 or TRBD2 (6 bases each). This CDR3 has 17 amino acids. Trimming took 4 bases from V and 6 from J, leaving 21 bases between them. Germline V CDR1 and CDR2: MGHRA, YSYEKL. The CDR3 sequence is CASSRFWGSRGAGELFF. CDR3 nucleotide sequence: TGCGCCAGCAGCCGCTTTTGGGGCTCAAGGGGGGCCGGGGAGCTGTTTTTT.

This clonotype was detected a few times. J is TRBJ1-2 and V is TRBV29-1, with a tentative D call TRBD1 (6 bases). CDR1 and CDR2 (germline): SQVTM, ANQGSEA. V lost 7 bases, J lost 4 bases, and 13 bases lay in between. This CDR3 region has 12 residues. DNA for the CDR3: TGCAGCGATACAGGGCCAACCTATGGCTACACCTTC. This translates into CSDTGPTYGYTF.

This clonotype was seen many times. The J gene is TRBJ2-1, the V gene TRBV12-3 or TRBV12-4; D is perhaps TRBD1 (5 bases). The CDR3 loop spans 15 amino acids. Trimming left V 3 bases short and J 1 base short, with 10 bases between. DNA of the CDR3: TGTGCCAGCAGTTTTTGGGCAGGGTCCTACAATGAGCAGTTCTTC. This gives the protein CASSFWAGSYNEQFF.

The V gene is TRBV3-1, the J gene TRBJ2-2; TRBD1 matches 7 bases. Germline CDR1 LGHDT, CDR2 YNNKEL (reference sequence). The CDR3 length is 15 residues. Trimming at V came to 2 bases and at J to 4 bases, leaving 4 bases not matched to a gene. CDR3: CASSQRGPRTGELFF. The CDR3 bases are TGTGCCAGCAGCCAAAGGGGGCCCCGCACCGGGGAGCTGTTTTTT. Full variable domain (missing parts from reference TRBV3-1 and TRBJ2-2): DTAVSQTPKYLVTQMGNDKSIKCEQNLGHDTMYWYKQDSKKFLKIMFSYNNKELIINETVPNRFSPKSPDKAHLNLHINSLELGDSAVYFCASSQRGPRTGELFFGEGSRLTVL.

This clonotype has a handful of counts. The V gene is TRBV5-1, the J gene TRBJ1-5, with D uncertain. Between the trimmed V and J ends, which lost 4 bases and 1 base, there was a span of 12 bases. Germline-derived CDR1 and CDR2 are SGHRS and YFSETQ. CDR3 length: 15 residues. The CDR3 nucleotides are TGCGCCAGCAGCCTGGGATTTGGAAGCAATCAGCCCCAGCATTTT. It specifies CASSLGFGSNQPQHF.

This clonotype was seen once. The chain has TRBV5-6 and TRBJ1-1; D uncertain. The germline V gene encodes CDR1 SGHDT and CDR2 YYEEEE. The CDR3 is 14 amino acids. V was pared by 4 bases and J by 2 bases, with 12 bases between. In nucleotides, the CDR3 is TGTGCCAGCAGCCTTGAGCCGGGCAACACTGAAGCTTTCTTT. Translating it yields CASSLEPGNTEAFF.

This clonotype came up a few times. This chain connects TRBV5-1 to TRBJ2-1, with TRBD2 identical over 7 bases. Germline values: CDR1 SGHRS, CDR2 YFSETQ. This CDR3 is 16 amino acids long. Germline trimming cut 0 bases from V and 1 base from J; bases unmatched to any gene: 4. CDR3 coding DNA: TGCGCCAGCAGCTTGGGGGGGGGAGCGTCCTACAATGAGCAGTTCTTC. Translating gives CASSLGGGASYNEQFF.

There are a few counts of this clonotype. The chain is built from TRBV5-1 and TRBJ2-1; tentative D call: TRBD1 (6 bases). This CDR3 is 13 amino acids long. Germline loops: CDR1 SGHRS, CDR2 YFSETQ. With 6 bases removed from V and 5 bases from J, the gap between germline ends came to 12 bases. CDR3 sequence (DNA): TGCGCCAGCAACCTAAACAGGGACAATGAGCAGTTCTTC. It encodes CASNLNRDNEQFF.

The V and J genes are TRBV20-1 and TRBJ2-3; no definite D call. The CDR3 runs 11 residues. The germline gives CDR1 DFQATT, CDR2 SNEGSKA (reference sequence). Trimming shortened V by 5 bases and J by 2 bases, and 5 bases separated the two germline ends. The CDR3 protein is CSAGYTDTQYF. For the CDR3, the DNA is TGCAGTGCTGGATACACAGATACGCAGTATTTT.

This clonotype was counted a few times. V and J are TRBV6-2 or TRBV6-3 and TRBJ1-4, with no clear D. Germline V gene sequence: CDR1 MNHEY, CDR2 SVGEGT. Between the trimmed V and J ends, which lost 5 bases and 8 bases, there was a span of 9 bases. The CDR3 loop spans 12 amino acids. Here the CDR3 DNA reads TGTGCCAGCAGTCAGGACGGCGAAAAACTGTTTTTT. Translating it yields CASSQDGEKLFF.

This chain connects TRBV13 to TRBJ2-3, with no clear D. The V gene's germline CDR1 is PRHDT and CDR2 FYEKMQ (reference sequence). Trimming stripped 10 bases from V and 7 bases from J, with 21 bases between. The CDR3 loop spans 14 amino acids. CDR3 coding DNA: TGTGCCACCAGTTACTCGGGCGATCTGAATACGCAGTATTTT. Protein product: CATSYSGDLNTQYF.

This clonotype showed up just a few times. The V gene is TRBV7-2, the J gene TRBJ2-5, with D unresolved. The germline V and J ends were trimmed by 5 bases and 0 bases, with 13 bases remaining between them. Germline V gives CDR1 SGHTA, CDR2 FQGNSA. The CDR3 covers 15 residues. CDR3 sequence: CASSRASGYQETQYF. As DNA, the CDR3 is TGTGCCAGCAGCCGCGCGAGTGGGTACCAAGAGACCCAGTACTTC.